This entry lists 22 T cell receptor beta chains sequenced from one sample in a study of blood T cell repertoires in COVID-19. Method: immunoSEQ multiplex PCR; TCRdb's copy keeps in-frame clones and lacks some. Of more than 130,000 clones in the sample, approximately 80% are singletons; the top ten hold approximately 5.8%. The material sequenced was peripheral blood. These TCRs come from a human donor in a cohort sampled during active COVID-19.

The chain joins TRBV9 to TRBJ2-1, with TRBD1 as a possible D gene (6 bases). CDR3 size: 13 residues. V gave up 0 bases and J gave up 9 bases, with 10 bases separating them. In germline, CDR1 is SGDLS, CDR2 YYNGEE. The CDR3 DNA follows: TGTGCCAGCAGCGTAGGGGTAGGGGGTGAGCAGTTCTTC. Its translation: CASSVGVGGEQFF.

This clone showed up just a few times. The chain uses TRBV20-1 and TRBJ2-3; TRBD2 matches at 11 bases. The CDR3 length is 14 residues. V was clipped by 3 bases and J by 4 bases; unmatched bases: 3. Germline values: CDR1 DFQATT, CDR2 SNEGSKA (reference sequence). The CDR3 nucleotides are TGCAGTGCTAGTGTAGCGGGGGGGCCAGATACGCAGTATTTT. Its translation is CSASVAGGPDTQYF.

There are a few counts of this clone. This chain connects TRBV30 to TRBJ1-1; unclear D gene. CDR1 GTSNPN and CDR2 SVGIG come from the germline V gene (reference sequence). The CDR3 consists of 14 residues. V lost 3 bases to trimming and J lost 2 bases, with 13 bases between them. This chain's CDR3 is CAWSFDNTNTEAFF. CDR3 coding DNA: TGTGCCTGGAGCTTTGACAACACTAACACTGAAGCTTTCTTT.

V gene TRBV11-3 combines with J gene TRBJ2-7; D is perhaps TRBD2 (5 bases). Germline CDR1 SGHNT, CDR2 YENEEA. The V gene lost 5 bases and the J gene lost 0 bases, with 17 bases spanning the gap. The CDR3 loop spans 16 amino acids. This CDR3 is CASSPGPLGSSYEQYF. CDR3 bases: TGTGCCAGCAGCCCCGGACCCCTAGGGAGCTCCTACGAGCAGTACTTC.

This clone appeared a single time. The rearrangement uses TRBV7-2 and TRBJ2-3; 8 bases fit TRBD1. Germline values: CDR1 SGHTA, CDR2 FQGNSA. The trim removed 3 bases at V and 3 bases at J, leaving 2 bases unmatched. The CDR3 extends over 14 amino acids. CDR3 in amino acids: CASSFDRGTDTQYF. The CDR3 nucleotides are TGTGCCAGCAGCTTCGACAGGGGAACAGATACGCAGTATTTT. Complete variable domain (other parts from reference TRBV7-2 and TRBJ2-3): GAGVSQSPSNKVTEKGKDVELRCDPISGHTALYWYRQSLGQGLEFLIYFQGNSAPDKSGLPSDRFSAERTGGSVSTLTIQRTQQEDSAVYLCASSFDRGTDTQYFGPGTRLTVL.

This chain uses TRBV10-3 with TRBJ2-3; 11 bases fit TRBD2. Germline CDR1 ENHRY, CDR2 SYGVKD. V lost 4 bases, J lost 3 bases, and 12 bases stayed unmatched. CDR3 size: 18 residues. The CDR3 loop is CAISGGGSGGAPTDTQYF. In DNA, the CDR3 is TGTGCCATCAGTGGGGGAGGTAGCGGGGGGGCTCCGACAGATACGCAGTATTTT.

This rearrangement joins TRBV4-3 to TRBJ2-1; D gene ambiguous. Trimming pared 1 base from V and 11 bases from J, leaving 12 bases between. This CDR3 contains 13 residues. CDR1 is LGHNA, CDR2 YSLEER, per germline. DNA of the CDR3: TGCGCCAGCAGCCAAGGGCAAGTCCAGAAGCAGTTCTTC. Translating it yields CASSQGQVQKQFF.

The rearrangement joins TRBV20-1 to TRBJ1-1; D uncertain. The CDR3 consists of 10 residues. Trimming took off 4 bases at V and 2 bases at J, with 2 bases between the two ends. The germline V gene has CDR1 DFQATT and CDR2 SNEGSKA (reference sequence). CDR3: CSAINTEAFF. In DNA form, the CDR3 reads TGCAGTGCTATAAACACTGAAGCTTTCTTT.

The V gene is TRBV6-6, the J gene TRBJ2-7; D is perhaps TRBD2 (6 bases). This CDR3 comprises 12 residues. CDR1 and CDR2 (germline): MNHNY, SVGAGI (reference sequence). The germline V and J ends were trimmed by 5 bases and 6 bases, with 11 bases remaining between them. CDR3: CASSLPGGEQYF. CDR3 bases: TGTGCCAGCAGTCTTCCCGGGGGCGAGCAGTACTTC.

This sequence joins TRBV11-3 and TRBJ2-5; the D gene is possibly TRBD1 (5 bases). Per the germline V gene, CDR1 is SGHNT and CDR2 is YENEEA. The CDR3 is 15 residues long. V was clipped by 1 base and J by 2 bases, with 11 bases between them. The DNA for the CDR3 is TGTGCCAGCAGCTTAGGACGCCAGGGACAAGAGACCCAGTACTTC. It encodes CASSLGRQGQETQYF.

This chain links TRBV4-2 with TRBJ1-1; D may be TRBD1 (6 bases). CDR1 is LGHNA, CDR2 YNFKEQ, per germline. Trimming left V 3 bases short and J 2 bases short, with 10 bases between. This CDR3 has 14 residues. The DNA for the CDR3 is TGTGCCAGCAGCCATCACAGGGAAAACACTGAAGCTTTCTTT. This encodes CASSHHRENTEAFF.

The chain combines TRBV6-5 with TRBJ2-7, with 7 bases fitting TRBD1. V shed 6 bases and J 4 bases; nucleotides not matched to a gene: 9. Per germline, CDR1 MNHEY and CDR2 SVGAGI. This CDR3 is 14 amino acids long. The CDR3 DNA follows: TGTGCCAGCAGCCTTAACGACAGGGCTTACGAGCAGTACTTC. Translated, it gives CASSLNDRAYEQYF.

The genes are TRBV19 and TRBJ1-4; D gene unclear. Germline V gene sequence: CDR1 LNHDA, CDR2 SQIVND (reference sequence). V dropped 6 bases and J dropped 0 bases, with 5 bases sitting between them. The CDR3 spans 13 residues. The CDR3 loop is CASRPATNEKLFF. CDR3 in DNA: TGTGCCAGTAGGCCGGCAACTAATGAAAAACTGTTTTTT.

This clone was detected only a few times. The gene calls are TRBV6-5 and TRBJ1-1; D not certain. The V end lost 6 bases, the J end lost 3 bases, and 8 bases lay between the germline ends. The germline V gene encodes CDR1 MNHEY and CDR2 SVGAGI. The CDR3 totals 12 residues. The CDR3 here is CASRILDTEAFF. CDR3 DNA sequence: TGTGCCAGCAGAATACTTGACACTGAAGCTTTCTTT.

This clone was seen more than once but under ten times. The rearrangement uses TRBV2 and TRBJ1-4; 9 bases line up with TRBD1. The germline V gene has CDR1 SNHLY and CDR2 FYNNEI. V lost 9 bases and J lost 7; bases outside the gene matches: 3. The CDR3 has 12 residues. The CDR3 loop reads CARETGGEKLFF. CDR3 sequence (DNA): TGTGCCAGAGAGACAGGGGGTGAAAAACTGTTTTTT.

This clone occurred once. J is TRBJ1-1 and V is TRBV5-6; 7 bases are a match to TRBD1. V gave up 5 bases and J gave up 4 bases; unmatched junction bases: 5. Germline V gene sequence: CDR1 SGHDT, CDR2 YYEEEE. The CDR3 is 13 residues long. This chain's CDR3 is CASRQGRGTEAFF. The CDR3 DNA follows: TGTGCCAGCAGACAGGGGAGAGGCACTGAAGCTTTCTTT. The variable domain in full, with the rest retrieved from reference TRBV5-6 and TRBJ1-1, is DAGVTQSPTHLIKTRGQQVTLRCSPKSGHDTVSWYQQALGQGPQFIFQYYEEEERQRGNFPDRFSGHQFPNYSSELNVNALLLGDSALYLCASRQGRGTEAFFGQGTRLTVV.

The chain links TRBV5-4 to TRBJ2-3; D not certain. Trimming cost V 2 bases and J 5 bases, with 9 bases left between them. Germline V lookup: CDR1 SGHNT, CDR2 YYREEE (reference sequence). CDR3 size: 13 residues. Here the CDR3 DNA reads TGTGCCAGCAGCTTAGCTAGGATAGATACGCAGTATTTT. It codes for CASSLARIDTQYF. Full variable domain (missing parts from reference TRBV5-4 and TRBJ2-3): ETGVTQSPTHLIKTRGQQVTLRCSSQSGHNTVSWYQQALGQGPQFIFQYYREEENGRGNFPPRFSGLQFPNYSSELNVNALELDDSALYLCASSLARIDTQYFGPGTRLTVL.

As to this clone: Mismatch with germline at one junction end may stem from a read error. The chain is built from TRBV7-7 and TRBJ2-2; 7 bases line up with TRBD1. The CDR3 runs 14 residues. CDR1 is SSHAT and CDR2 is FNYEAQ in the germline V gene (reference sequence). This CDR3 reads CASSLGGTTGELFF. CDR3 in DNA: TGTGCTAGCAGCTTAGGGGGCACCACCGGGGAGCTGTTTTTT.

The chain uses TRBV4-3 and TRBJ1-2; 8 bases align to TRBD1. This CDR3 is 16 amino acids long. The germline V gene has CDR1 LGHNA and CDR2 YSLEER. J lost 5 bases, V lost 2 bases, and 10 bases had no gene match. The CDR3 sequence is CASSQTRQGLRYGYTF. CDR3 coding DNA: TGCGCCAGCAGCCAAACTCGACAGGGGTTGAGGTATGGCTACACCTTC.

V usage is TRBV4-1 and J usage is TRBJ2-2; D perhaps matches TRBD2 (6 bases). Germline V CDR1 and CDR2: MGHRA, YSYEKL. The CDR3 runs to 17 residues. Deletions cut 4 bases from V and 1 base from J, with 16 bases between. CDR3 sequence reads: CASSLSASRGNTGELFF. The CDR3 coding sequence is TGCGCCAGCAGCCTATCTGCGTCGCGGGGGAACACCGGGGAGCTGTTTTTT.

The gene calls are TRBV15 and TRBJ2-3; D possibly corresponds to TRBD2 (5 bases). The V gene lost 3 bases and the J gene lost 8 bases, with 21 bases spanning the gap. The V gene's germline CDR1 is LNHNV and CDR2 YYDKDF (reference sequence). This CDR3 region has 16 residues. CDR3 nucleotides: TGTGCCACCAGCAGTGATCCCGACGGACTTACGGGTACGCAGTATTTT. It translates to CATSSDPDGLTGTQYF.

In its sample, this clone was seen once. The chain employs TRBV24-1 and TRBJ2-5, with a tentative D call TRBD2 (6 bases). V was clipped by 4 bases and J by 5 bases, with 16 bases between them. This CDR3 contains 15 residues. The germline V gene has CDR1 KGHDR and CDR2 SFDVKD. CDR3 in amino acids: CATSDPQGGGETQYF. The CDR3 bases are TGTGCCACCAGTGACCCGCAGGGCGGAGGGGAGACCCAGTACTTC.